The 14 T cell receptor beta chains presented below share a single source sample, sequenced in a study of a mutant IDH1 vaccine in newly diagnosed glioma. Documented time point: baseline, week 1 (first vaccination visit). Treatment: pre-vaccination baseline after standard-of-care therapy. Method: immunoSEQ multiplex PCR; TCRdb's copy keeps in-frame clones and lacks some. The sample holds about 88,000 clones, approximately 80% seen once. Material: PBMCs, obtained from a glioma patient treated with radiotherapy, temozolomide or both. The receptors here all came from a man aged 40-49 years with glioma. Some clones in this sample may be carry-over from other donors' samples.

CDR3 residues: CASSPLAVSSYEQYF. The CDR3 DNA sequence: TGCGCCAGCAGCCCCCTAGCGGTGAGCTCCTACGAGCAGTACTTC. The chain couples TRBV4-1 to TRBJ2-7, with 7 bases identical to TRBD2. The germline V gene has CDR1 MGHRA and CDR2 YSYEKL. This CDR3 contains 15 residues. With 4 bases clipped from V and 0 bases from J, the junction kept 6 bases outside the gene matches.

J is TRBJ1-2 and V is TRBV11-2, with 10 bases matching TRBD1. The germline gives CDR1 SGHAT, CDR2 FQNNGV. V lost 5 bases, J lost 4 bases, and 7 bases stayed unmatched. This CDR3 is built from 15 residues. Here the CDR3 DNA reads TGTGCCAGCAGCCAAGACAGGGGGCGGCTCTATGGCTACACCTTC. Translation: CASSQDRGRLYGYTF.

The chain joins TRBV10-3 to TRBJ1-1; possibly TRBD1 for D (6 bases). This CDR3 has 14 amino acids. The V and J ends lost 6 bases and 0 bases respectively, with 11 bases between them. The germline V gene encodes CDR1 ENHRY and CDR2 SYGVKD. In DNA, the CDR3 is TGTGCCATCAGAATGGACAGATTGAACACTGAAGCTTTCTTT. Its translation is CAIRMDRLNTEAFF.

This clone was observed once. The rearrangement uses TRBV4-2 and TRBJ2-7, with D unresolved. Trimming shortened V by 0 bases and J by 3 bases, and 9 bases separated the two germline ends. The germline V gene encodes CDR1 LGHNA and CDR2 YNFKEQ. The CDR3 contains 14 residues. The CDR3 DNA sequence: TGTGCCAGCAGCCAAGATTTGGGGAACTACGAGCAGTACTTC. Its translation: CASSQDLGNYEQYF.

V and J are TRBV2 and TRBJ2-3, with TRBD1 matching 9 bases. CDR3 length: 15 residues. V shed 2 bases and J 3 bases; nucleotides not matched to a gene: 3. CDR1 and CDR2 from the germline V gene are SNHLY and FYNNEI. The CDR3 DNA follows: TGTGCCAGCAGTGAACTGGGACAGGGAACAGATACGCAGTATTTT. Protein: CASSELGQGTDTQYF.

V is TRBV9 and J is TRBJ2-3; maybe TRBD2 (6 bases). V gave up 4 bases and J gave up 4 bases, with 19 bases separating them. Germline CDR1 and CDR2: SGDLS and YYNGEE. The CDR3 spans 16 residues. The CDR3 nucleotides are TGTGCCAGCAGCCAGGGACTTTCCTCGTGGGCAGATACGCAGTATTTT. Its translation is CASSQGLSSWADTQYF.

This clone has a single count. The junction departs from the called germline gene at one end, perhaps through a read error. CDR3 residues: CAISKSGTHSNQPQHF. CDR3 nucleotide sequence: TGTGCCATCAGTAAGTCCGGGACACATAGCAATCAGCCCCAGCATTTT. The V gene is TRBV10-3, the J gene TRBJ1-5; D perhaps matches TRBD1 (6 bases). Germline CDR1 is ENHRY and CDR2 is SYGVKD. The length of the CDR3 is 16 residues.

This chain links TRBV20-1 with TRBJ1-1; 7 nucleotides align to TRBD1. The germline CDR1 and CDR2 sequences are DFQATT and SNEGSKA (reference sequence). Trimming took 4 bases from V and 5 from J; bases not matched to a gene: 1. The CDR3 is 11 residues long. The CDR3 is CSATGGTEAFF. Here the CDR3 DNA reads TGCAGTGCTACAGGGGGAACTGAAGCTTTCTTT.

J is TRBJ2-5 and V is TRBV14, with no clear D. The V end lost 2 bases, the J end lost 2 bases, and 6 bases lay between the germline ends. Germline values: CDR1 SGHDN, CDR2 FVKESK. The CDR3 consists of 13 residues. The CDR3 reads CASSQNLQETQYF. The CDR3 bases are TGTGCCAGCAGCCAAAACTTACAAGAGACCCAGTACTTC. Variable domain in full (rest from reference TRBV14 and TRBJ2-5): EAGVTQFPSHSVIEKGQTVTLRCDPISGHDNLYWYRRVMGKEIKFLLHFVKESKQDESGMPNNRFLAERTGGTYSTLKVQPAELEDSGVYFCASSQNLQETQYFGPGTRLLVL.

The chain is built from TRBV7-9 and TRBJ2-5; 7 bases match TRBD2. Trimming took 5 bases from V and 1 from J; bases not matched to a gene: 7. There are 15 residues in the CDR3. Looked up from germline, CDR1 is SEHNR and CDR2 is FQNEAQ (reference sequence). Here the CDR3 DNA reads TGTGCCAGCAGCCCTCAAGCGGGGTTCCAAGAGACCCAGTACTTC. Protein sequence: CASSPQAGFQETQYF.

The chain recombines TRBV6-1 with TRBJ1-1, with TRBD1 matching over 9 bases. This CDR3 is built from 17 residues. With 4 bases clipped from V and 0 bases from J, the junction kept 9 bases outside the gene matches. Germline V CDR1 and CDR2: MNHNS, SASEGT. This CDR3 reads CASSGGPGQGLNTEAFF. CDR3 nucleotides: TGTGCCAGCAGTGGAGGCCCGGGACAGGGATTGAACACTGAAGCTTTCTTT.

The chain links TRBV6-5 to TRBJ1-1; D unresolved. Germline V gene sequence: CDR1 MNHEY, CDR2 SVGAGI. There are 14 residues in the CDR3. V dropped 5 bases and J dropped 1 base, with 11 bases sitting between them. DNA of the CDR3: TGTGCCAGCAGTCCTCCGGACTCGAACACTGAAGCTTTCTTT. As protein: CASSPPDSNTEAFF.

CDR3: CASSPPGWRGEQYF. CDR3 coding DNA: TGTGCCAGCAGTCCCCCAGGGTGGAGGGGCGAGCAGTACTTC. The genes are TRBV27 and TRBJ2-7; the D gene is possibly TRBD2 (6 bases). V dropped 5 bases and J dropped 6 bases, with 17 bases sitting between them. The CDR3 covers 14 residues. Germline V gene data show CDR1 as MNHEY and CDR2 as SMNVEV (reference sequence).

This clone was picked up a small number of times. This sequence joins TRBV6-1 and TRBJ2-1, with 8 bases aligning to TRBD2. Trimming took 1 base from V and 6 from J; bases not matched to a gene: 5. The CDR3 spans 15 residues. The V gene's germline CDR1 is MNHNS and CDR2 SASEGT. The CDR3 spells CASSEGLAGSNEQFF. CDR3 nucleotides: TGTGCCAGCAGTGAAGGGCTAGCGGGTTCCAATGAGCAGTTCTTC.